The TCR beta chain under discussion was sequenced for a study of T cells in Graves' hyperthyroidism and ophthalmopathy. This clonotype has at least ten counts. Amplified TCR beta CDR3 regions came from RNA transcripts. Using the HTBI primer set, a first-round RT-PCR was run on the TCR CDR3. A single record per CDR3 protein comes from TCRdb applying MiXCR to the multiplex PCR reads. The sample lists a few hundred thousand distinct CDR3 sequences, under 20% occurring once. This CDR3 spans 13 amino acids. Germline CDR1 and CDR2: WNHNN and SYGVQD (reference sequence). V was clipped by 6 bases and J by 8 bases, with 13 bases between them.

The source is a woman aged 18-29 years with Graves' hyperthyroidism. Material: blood. V usage is TRBV10-1 and J usage is TRBJ2-2; D unresolved. CDR3 residues: CASSPEKGGELFF. In nucleotides, the CDR3 is TGCGCCAGCAGCCCGGAGAAGGGTGGGGAGCTGTTTTTT.